This T cell receptor beta chain appears in the sequencing data of a study of blood T cells in healthy people across ages. Every donor gave approximately 10 milliliters of peripheral blood. Next came a second PCR, run for about 6 to 11 cycles, which used a sample-barcoded 5' primer along with a J-beta primer mix. TCRdb itself ran the 5' RACE reads through MiXCR, one entry per CDR3 protein. The sample carries over a million distinct CDR3 sequences, 35% to 55% recorded once. The CDR3 runs to 16 residues. A remark on this clonotype: Relative to the germline gene, one junction end is altered; a read error may explain this.

This receptor was obtained from a woman aged 55 to 70 in good health. Sequencing used blood. V is TRBV12-3 or TRBV12-4 and J is TRBJ2-1; TRBD2 is a possible D gene (6 bases). CDR3 sequence (DNA): TGTGCCAGCAGCGCAAATGGGGAGGTATCAAGCAATAAGCAGTTCTTC. This translates into CASSANGEVSSNKQFF.